Listed below are T cell receptor beta chains from one sample, sequenced in a study of T cell responses to AZD1222 COVID-19 vaccine. The protocol was immunoSEQ multiplex PCR, while the TCRdb copy is restricted to in-frame clones and leaves out a portion. This table has some 200,000 clones, about 92% appearing once. Specimen: peripheral blood, collected on day 0 of MenACWY control vaccination. Receptors originate from an adult in good health. The CDR3 runs from the conserved cysteine through the conserved F or W. Each record gives: V gene, J gene, D gene, clone size, CDR3 protein, CDR3 DNA. The D gene is left open where the match is weak. Clone size appears in some rows only: once, few, many, or a class for an expanded clone.

V gene: TRBV5-1
J gene: TRBJ2-2
D gene: NA
clone size: NA
CDR3 protein: CASSLVSQGTSGELFF
CDR3 DNA: TGCGCCAGCAGCTTGGTAAGCCAGGGGACCTCCGGGGAGCTGTTTTTT

V gene: TRBV6-1
J gene: TRBJ1-1
D gene: NA
clone size: NA
CDR3 protein: CASSEEEGTEAFF
CDR3 DNA: TGTGCCAGCAGTGAAGAAGAGGGGACTGAAGCTTTCTTT

V gene: TRBV7-2
J gene: TRBJ1-1
D gene: NA
clone size: NA
CDR3 protein: CASSPALNTEAFF
CDR3 DNA: TGTGCCAGCAGCCCAGCCTTGAACACTGAAGCTTTCTTT

V gene: TRBV6-4
J gene: TRBJ2-3
D gene: NA
clone size: few
CDR3 protein: CASSASVGADTQYF
CDR3 DNA: TGTGCCAGCAGTGCTAGTGTTGGCGCAGATACGCAGTATTTT

V gene: TRBV6-5
J gene: TRBJ1-2
D gene: NA
clone size: NA
CDR3 protein: CASSFDTLNYGYTF
CDR3 DNA: TGTGCCAGCAGTTTCGACACCCTTAACTATGGCTACACCTTC

V gene: TRBV5-4
J gene: TRBJ1-2
D gene: NA
clone size: NA
CDR3 protein: CASSLDTYGYTF
CDR3 DNA: TGTGCCAGCAGCTTGGATACTTATGGCTACACCTTC

V gene: TRBV7-2
J gene: TRBJ1-1
D gene: NA
clone size: NA
CDR3 protein: CASSRLVPNTEAFF
CDR3 DNA: TGTGCCAGCAGCCGGCTCGTCCCCAACACTGAAGCTTTCTTT

V gene: TRBV5-4
J gene: TRBJ1-4
D gene: NA
clone size: once
CDR3 protein: CASSSKQRDGVQGEKLFF
CDR3 DNA: TGTGCCAGCAGCTCTAAACAACGGGATGGGGTACAGGGTGAAAAACTGTTTTTT

V gene: TRBV9
J gene: TRBJ1-2
D gene: NA
clone size: NA
CDR3 protein: CASSPQGRATYGYTF
CDR3 DNA: TGTGCCAGCAGCCCCCAAGGTAGGGCTACATATGGCTACACCTTC

V gene: TRBV7-9
J gene: TRBJ2-1
D gene: TRBD1
clone size: NA
CDR3 protein: CASRDRGGNEQFF
CDR3 DNA: TGTGCCAGCAGGGACAGGGGTGGAAATGAGCAGTTCTTC

V gene: TRBV28
J gene: TRBJ2-7
D gene: NA
clone size: NA
CDR3 protein: CASSSQGGNYEQYF
CDR3 DNA: TGTGCCAGCAGTTCCCAGGGGGGGAACTACGAGCAGTACTTC

V gene: TRBV28
J gene: TRBJ2-1
D gene: NA
clone size: NA
CDR3 protein: CASRRTGSYNEQFF
CDR3 DNA: TGTGCCAGCAGAAGAACGGGGTCCTACAATGAGCAGTTCTTC

V gene: TRBV19
J gene: TRBJ1-2
D gene: NA
clone size: NA
CDR3 protein: CAKTGTRPDYGYTF
CDR3 DNA: TGTGCCAAAACAGGGACCCGACCCGACTATGGCTACACCTTC

V gene: TRBV2
J gene: TRBJ1-4
D gene: NA
clone size: NA
CDR3 protein: CASRWGSTNEKLFF
CDR3 DNA: TGTGCCAGCAGGTGGGGCTCAACTAATGAAAAACTGTTTTTT

V gene: TRBV19
J gene: TRBJ1-1
D gene: NA
clone size: once
CDR3 protein: CASGQSGMNTEAFF
CDR3 DNA: TGTGCCAGTGGCCAGAGTGGAATGAACACTGAAGCTTTCTTT

V gene: TRBV19
J gene: TRBJ1-3
D gene: NA
clone size: once
CDR3 protein: CASSIPGGPSGNTIYF
CDR3 DNA: TGTGCCAGTAGTATACCGGGCGGACCCTCGGGAAACACCATATATTTT

V gene: TRBV7-2
J gene: TRBJ2-5
D gene: NA
clone size: NA
CDR3 protein: CASSLISRTQETQYF
CDR3 DNA: TGTGCCAGCAGCTTAATTTCTCGGACCCAAGAGACCCAGTACTTC

V gene: TRBV3-1/TRBV3-2
J gene: TRBJ1-2
D gene: TRBD1
clone size: NA
CDR3 protein: CASSQGTGDGYTF
CDR3 DNA: TGTGCCAGCAGCCAAGGGACAGGGGATGGCTACACCTTC

V gene: TRBV4-2
J gene: TRBJ1-5
D gene: NA
clone size: NA
CDR3 protein: CASSQDQAGTQPQHF
CDR3 DNA: TGTGCCAGCAGCCAAGATCAGGCGGGAACTCAGCCCCAGCATTTT

V gene: TRBV2
J gene: TRBJ1-2
D gene: NA
clone size: few
CDR3 protein: CASSEIHKNYGYTF
CDR3 DNA: TGTGCCAGCAGTGAAATACACAAGAACTATGGCTACACCTTC

V gene: TRBV6-5
J gene: TRBJ1-1
D gene: NA
clone size: NA
CDR3 protein: CASSPPGTRREAFF
CDR3 DNA: TGTGCCAGCAGCCCCCCGGGAACTCGCAGGGAAGCTTTCTTT

V gene: TRBV7-9
J gene: TRBJ2-2
D gene: NA
clone size: few
CDR3 protein: CASSPGSSELFF
CDR3 DNA: TGTGCCAGCAGCCCGGGGTCCTCGGAGCTGTTTTTT